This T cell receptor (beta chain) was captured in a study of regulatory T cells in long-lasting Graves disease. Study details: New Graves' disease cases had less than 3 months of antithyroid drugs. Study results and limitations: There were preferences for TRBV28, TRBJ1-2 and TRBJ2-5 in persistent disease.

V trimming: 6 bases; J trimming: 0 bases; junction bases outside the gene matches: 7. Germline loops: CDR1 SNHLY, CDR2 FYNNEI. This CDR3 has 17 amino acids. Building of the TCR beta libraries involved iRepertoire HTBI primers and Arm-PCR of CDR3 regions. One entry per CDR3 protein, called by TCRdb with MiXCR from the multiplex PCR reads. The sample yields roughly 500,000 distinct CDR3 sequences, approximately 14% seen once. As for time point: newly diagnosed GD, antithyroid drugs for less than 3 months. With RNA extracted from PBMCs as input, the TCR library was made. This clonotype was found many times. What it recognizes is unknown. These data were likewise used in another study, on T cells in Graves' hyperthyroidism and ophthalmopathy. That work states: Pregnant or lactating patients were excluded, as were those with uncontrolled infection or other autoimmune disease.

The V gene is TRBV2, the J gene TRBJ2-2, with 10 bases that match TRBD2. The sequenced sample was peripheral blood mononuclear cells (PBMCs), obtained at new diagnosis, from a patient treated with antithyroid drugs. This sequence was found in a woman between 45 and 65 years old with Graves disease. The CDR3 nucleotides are TGTGCCAGCAGACCGGGACTAGCGAAGGCGAACACCGGGGAGCTGTTTTTT. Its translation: CASRPGLAKANTGELFF.